This is a list of T cell receptor beta chains from one sample in a study of blood T cells in healthy people across ages. TCRdb processed the 5' RACE reads anew with MiXCR; each CDR3 protein has one entry. This table has 800,000 to 1,300,000 distinct CDR3 sequences, about 23% appearing once. Separately, the same data were catalogued under a study of T cells of mothers and their children.

Material: blood. The source of these receptors is a girl aged 2 to 9 in good health. Both conserved end residues are part of each CDR3. The order of the fields is D gene, J gene, V gene, clone size, CDR3 DNA, CDR3 protein. D genes are given only for firm matches. Not all rows give a size; the values are once, few, many and, for expanded clones, a class.

>NA|TRBJ2-2|TRBV9|NA
TGTGCCAGCAGCGTAGGGGGCTTCACCGGGGAGCTGTTTTTT
CASSVGGFTGELFF
>NA|TRBJ2-5|TRBV12-3/TRBV12-4|few
TGTGCCTTGCGGTACGGCGACGAGGAGTTCTTC
CALRYGDEEFF
>NA|TRBJ2-7|TRBV5-1|NA
TGCGCCAGCAGCTTGGGACAGAGCCACTACGAGCAGTACTTC
CASSLGQSHYEQYF
>NA|TRBJ2-5|TRBV20-1|NA
TGCAGTGCTAGAGATCTAATGGAAGGAAAGACCCAGTACTTC
CSARDLMEGKTQYF
>TRBD2|TRBJ2-3|TRBV20-1|NA
TGCAGTGCTAGAGGCGCGGGACTAGGTACAGATACGCAGTATTTT
CSARGAGLGTDTQYF
>NA|TRBJ1-6|TRBV12-3/TRBV12-4|NA
TGTGCCAGCAGCCCGAGTCCAGGAGATTCACCCCTCCACTTT
CASSPSPGDSPLHF
>TRBD1|TRBJ1-4|TRBV12-3/TRBV12-4|NA
TGTGCCAGCAGTCACGGACAGGCCCTTAATGAAAAACTGTTTTTT
CASSHGQALNEKLFF
>NA|TRBJ1-2|TRBV12-3/TRBV12-4|NA
TGTGCCAGCACCTCGGAAGGGGTACATGGCTACACCTTC
CASTSEGVHGYTF
>NA|TRBJ2-7|TRBV6-1|NA
TGTGCCATCTTAGGGGGACTTCCGGTCTACGAGCAGTACTTC
CAILGGLPVYEQYF
>NA|TRBJ2-5|TRBV5-1|NA
TGCGCCAGCAGCTGGGAACTAGGAGGGGAAGAGACCCAGTACTTC
CASSWELGGEETQYF
>NA|TRBJ2-4|TRBV12-3/TRBV12-4|NA
TGTGCCAGCAGTTCGAATCCTACACCTAACATTCAGTACTTC
CASSSNPTPNIQYF
>NA|TRBJ2-1|TRBV5-1|few
TGCGCCAGCAGCTTGGCCAGGGAGTTGGGTGAGCAGTTCTTC
CASSLARELGEQFF
>NA|TRBJ2-5|TRBV5-1|NA
TGCGCCAGCAGCTTGATTGGGGCAGGGGGAGGAGAGACCCAGTACTTC
CASSLIGAGGGETQYF
>NA|TRBJ2-7|TRBV5-1|NA
TGCGCCAGCAGCTTGGGTAGCAGCATTATCTACGAGCAGTACTTC
CASSLGSSIIYEQYF
>TRBD2|TRBJ2-1|TRBV6-2/TRBV6-3|NA
TGTGCCAGCAGACCGGGGGGGGCTTACAATGAGCAGTTCTTC
CASRPGGAYNEQFF
>NA|TRBJ2-7|TRBV20-1|many
TGCAGTGCTAGACACCGCTCCTCCTACGAGCAGTACTTC
CSARHRSSYEQYF
>TRBD1|TRBJ2-5|TRBV4-3|few
TGCGCCAGCAGCCCATTAAAAGGGGGCTGGGAGACCCAGTACTTC
CASSPLKGGWETQYF
>TRBD2|TRBJ2-7|TRBV6-2/TRBV6-3|NA
TGTGCCAGCAGTTCCGGACTAGCGGCTGGCCACGAGCAGTACTTC
CASSSGLAAGHEQYF
>TRBD2|TRBJ2-2|TRBV20-1|NA
TGCAGTGCTAGAGAATCCAGCGGGGGCCTCACCGGGGAGCTGTTTTTT
CSARESSGGLTGELFF
>NA|TRBJ1-4|TRBV7-9|NA
TGTGCCAGCAGCTTAGAAGGGGAATGGAGTGAAAAACTGTTTTTT
CASSLEGEWSEKLFF
>NA|TRBJ2-7|TRBV20-1|few
TGCAGTGCTATATACCTGGGCGAGCAGTACTTC
CSAIYLGEQYF
>NA|TRBJ2-7|TRBV7-2|few
TGTGCCAGCAGCTTAAGGGGGGGTACCTCCTACGAGCAGTACTTC
CASSLRGGTSYEQYF
>NA|TRBJ2-5|TRBV7-9|NA
TGTGCCGGCAGTTCGTACCAAGAGACCCAGTACTTC
CAGSSYQETQYF
>NA|TRBJ2-1|TRBV11-2|few
TGTGCCAGCAGCTTAAACGGCCCTTCCCCATACAATGAGCAGTTCTTC
CASSLNGPSPYNEQFF
>NA|TRBJ2-6|TRBV29-1|NA
TGCAGCGTTGTCACAGGGCCCAACGTCCTGGCTTTC
CSVVTGPNVLAF